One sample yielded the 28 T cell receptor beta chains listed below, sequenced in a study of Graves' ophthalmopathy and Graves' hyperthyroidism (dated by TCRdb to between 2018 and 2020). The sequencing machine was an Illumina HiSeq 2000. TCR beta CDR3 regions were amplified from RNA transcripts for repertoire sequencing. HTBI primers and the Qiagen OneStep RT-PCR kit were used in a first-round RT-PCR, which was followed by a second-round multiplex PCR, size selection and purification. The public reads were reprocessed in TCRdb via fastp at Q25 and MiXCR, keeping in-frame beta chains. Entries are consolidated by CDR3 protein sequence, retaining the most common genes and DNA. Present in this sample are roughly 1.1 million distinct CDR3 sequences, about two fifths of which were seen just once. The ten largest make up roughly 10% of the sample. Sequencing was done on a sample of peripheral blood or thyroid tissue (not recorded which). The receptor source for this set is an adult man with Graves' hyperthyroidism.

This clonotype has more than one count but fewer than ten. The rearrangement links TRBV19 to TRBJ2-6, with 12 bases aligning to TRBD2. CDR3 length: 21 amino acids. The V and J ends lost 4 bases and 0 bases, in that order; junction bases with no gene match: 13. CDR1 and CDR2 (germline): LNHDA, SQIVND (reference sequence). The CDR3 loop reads CASSSIPMTSGGISGANVLTF. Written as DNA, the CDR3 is TGTGCCAGTAGTAGCATCCCCATGACTAGCGGGGGAATCTCTGGGGCCAACGTCCTGACTTTC.

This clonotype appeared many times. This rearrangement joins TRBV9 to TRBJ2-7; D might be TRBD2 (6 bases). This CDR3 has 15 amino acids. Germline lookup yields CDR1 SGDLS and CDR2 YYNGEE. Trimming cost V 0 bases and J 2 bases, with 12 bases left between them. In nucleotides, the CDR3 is TGTGCCAGCAGCGTAGCCGTCGGCGGGGCCTACGAGCAGTACTTC. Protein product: CASSVAVGGAYEQYF.

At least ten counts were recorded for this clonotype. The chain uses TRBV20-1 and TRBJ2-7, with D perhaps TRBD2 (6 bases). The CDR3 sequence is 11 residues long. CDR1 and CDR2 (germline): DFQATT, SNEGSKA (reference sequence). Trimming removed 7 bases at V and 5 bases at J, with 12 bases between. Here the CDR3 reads CSEGRRDEQYF. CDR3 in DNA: TGCAGTGAAGGTCGGAGGGACGAGCAGTACTTC.

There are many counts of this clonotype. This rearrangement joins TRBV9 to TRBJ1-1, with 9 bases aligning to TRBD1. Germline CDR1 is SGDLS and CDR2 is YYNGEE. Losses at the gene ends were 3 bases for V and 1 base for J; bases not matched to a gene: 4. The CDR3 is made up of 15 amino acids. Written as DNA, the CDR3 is TGTGCCAGCAGCGCAGGGACAGGGACGAACACTGAAGCTTTCTTT. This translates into CASSAGTGTNTEAFF.

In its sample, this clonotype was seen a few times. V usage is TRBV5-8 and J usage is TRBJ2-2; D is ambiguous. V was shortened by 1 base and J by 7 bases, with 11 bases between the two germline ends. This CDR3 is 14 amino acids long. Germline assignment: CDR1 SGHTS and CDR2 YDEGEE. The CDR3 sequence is CASSLSTPGGELFF. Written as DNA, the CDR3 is TGTGCCAGCAGCTTGTCGACCCCGGGCGGGGAGCTGTTTTTT. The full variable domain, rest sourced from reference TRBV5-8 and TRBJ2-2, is EAGVTQSPTHLIKTRGQQATLRCSPISGHTSVYWYQQALGLGLQFLLWYDEGEERNRGNFPPRFSGRQFPNYSSELNVNALELEDSALYLCASSLSTPGGELFFGEGSRLTVL.

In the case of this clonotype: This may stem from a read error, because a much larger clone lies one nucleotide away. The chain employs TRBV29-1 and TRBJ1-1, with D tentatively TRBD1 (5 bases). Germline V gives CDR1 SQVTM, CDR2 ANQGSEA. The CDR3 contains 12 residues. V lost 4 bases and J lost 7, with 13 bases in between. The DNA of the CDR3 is TGCAGCGTTGGGCAGGGAATCATTGAAGCTTTCTTT. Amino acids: CSVGQGIIEAFF.

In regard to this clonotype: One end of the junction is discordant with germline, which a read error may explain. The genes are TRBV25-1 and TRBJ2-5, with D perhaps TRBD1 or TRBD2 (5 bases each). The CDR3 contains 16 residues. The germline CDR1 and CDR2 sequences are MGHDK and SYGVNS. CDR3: CATSDPGPGPQETQYF. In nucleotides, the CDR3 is TGTGCCACCAGTGACCCGGGGCCGGGACCCCAAGAGACCCAGTACTTC.

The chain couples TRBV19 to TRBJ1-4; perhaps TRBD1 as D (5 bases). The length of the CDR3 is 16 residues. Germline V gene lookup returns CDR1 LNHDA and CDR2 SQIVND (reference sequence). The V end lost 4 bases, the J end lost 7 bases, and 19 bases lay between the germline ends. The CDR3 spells CASSSRGSPRGEKLFF. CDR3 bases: TGTGCCAGTAGTAGCCGTGGAAGCCCGAGGGGTGAAAAACTGTTTTTT.

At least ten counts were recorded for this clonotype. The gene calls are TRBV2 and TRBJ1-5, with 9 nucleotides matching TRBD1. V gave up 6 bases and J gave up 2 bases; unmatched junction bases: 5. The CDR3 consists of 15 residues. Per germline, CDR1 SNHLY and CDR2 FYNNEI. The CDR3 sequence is CASSVGQGGNQPQHF. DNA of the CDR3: TGTGCCAGCAGCGTGGGACAGGGAGGCAATCAGCCCCAGCATTTT.

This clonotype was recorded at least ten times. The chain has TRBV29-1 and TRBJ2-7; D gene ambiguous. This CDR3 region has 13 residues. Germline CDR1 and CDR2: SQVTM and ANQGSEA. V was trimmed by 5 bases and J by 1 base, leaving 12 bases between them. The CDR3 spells CSVISGGSYEQYF. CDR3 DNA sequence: TGCAGCGTTATCTCGGGTGGATCCTACGAGCAGTACTTC.

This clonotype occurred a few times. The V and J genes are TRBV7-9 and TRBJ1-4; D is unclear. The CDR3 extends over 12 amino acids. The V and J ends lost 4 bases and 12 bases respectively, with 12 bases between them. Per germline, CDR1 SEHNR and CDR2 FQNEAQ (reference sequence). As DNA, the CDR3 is TGTGCCAGCAGCTCCCCGGGGAGAGAACTGTTTTTT. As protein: CASSSPGRELFF. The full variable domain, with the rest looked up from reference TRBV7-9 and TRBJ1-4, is DTGVSQNPRHKITKRGQNVTFRCDPISEHNRLYWYRQTLGQGPEFLTYFQNEAQLEKSRLLSDRFSAERPKGSFSTLEIQRTEQGDSAMYLCASSSPGRELFFGSGTQLSVL.

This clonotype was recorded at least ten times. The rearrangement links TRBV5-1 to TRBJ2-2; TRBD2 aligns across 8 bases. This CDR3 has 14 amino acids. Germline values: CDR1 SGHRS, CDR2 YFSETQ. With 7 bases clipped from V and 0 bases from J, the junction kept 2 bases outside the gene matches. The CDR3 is CASAGGSNTGELFF. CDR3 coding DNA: TGCGCCAGCGCGGGAGGATCGAACACCGGGGAGCTGTTTTTT.

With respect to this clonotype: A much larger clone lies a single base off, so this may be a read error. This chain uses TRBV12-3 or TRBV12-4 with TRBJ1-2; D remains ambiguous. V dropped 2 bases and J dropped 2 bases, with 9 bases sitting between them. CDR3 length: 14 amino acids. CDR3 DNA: TGTGCCAGCAGTTTATCGGACGCAAACTATGGCTACACCTTC. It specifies CASSLSDANYGYTF.

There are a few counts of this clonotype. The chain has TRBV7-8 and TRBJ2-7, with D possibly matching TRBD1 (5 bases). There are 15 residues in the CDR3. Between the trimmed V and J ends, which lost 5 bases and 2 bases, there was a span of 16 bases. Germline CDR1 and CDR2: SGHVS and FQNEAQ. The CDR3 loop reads CASSLPGDRTYEQYF. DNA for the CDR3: TGTGCCAGCAGCCTCCCGGGCGACAGAACCTACGAGCAGTACTTC.

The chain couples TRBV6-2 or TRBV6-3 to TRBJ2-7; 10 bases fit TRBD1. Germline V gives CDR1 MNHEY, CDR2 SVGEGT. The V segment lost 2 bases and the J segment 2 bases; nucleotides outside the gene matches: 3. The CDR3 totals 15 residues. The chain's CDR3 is CASSYEGQGTYEQYF. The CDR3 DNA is TGTGCCAGCAGTTACGAGGGACAGGGGACCTACGAGCAGTACTTC.

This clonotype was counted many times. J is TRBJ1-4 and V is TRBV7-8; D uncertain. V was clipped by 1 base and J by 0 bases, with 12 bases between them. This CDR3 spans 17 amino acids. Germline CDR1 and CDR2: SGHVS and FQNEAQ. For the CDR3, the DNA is TGTGCCAGCAGCTTAGATCAAGAGAGTCCAACTAATGAAAAACTGTTTTTT. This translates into CASSLDQESPTNEKLFF.

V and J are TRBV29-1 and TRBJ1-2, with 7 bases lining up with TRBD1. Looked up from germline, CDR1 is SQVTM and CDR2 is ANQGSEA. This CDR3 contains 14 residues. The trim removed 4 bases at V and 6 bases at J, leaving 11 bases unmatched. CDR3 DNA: TGCAGCGTTGGGGAGGGACAGACGAATAATGGCTACACCTTC. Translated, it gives CSVGEGQTNNGYTF. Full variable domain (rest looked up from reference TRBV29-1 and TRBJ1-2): SAVISQKPSRDICQRGTSLTIQCQVDSQVTMMFWYRQQPGQSLTLIATANQGSEATYESGFVIDKFPISRPNLTFSTLTVSNMSPEDSSIYLCSVGEGQTNNGYTFGSGTRLTVV.

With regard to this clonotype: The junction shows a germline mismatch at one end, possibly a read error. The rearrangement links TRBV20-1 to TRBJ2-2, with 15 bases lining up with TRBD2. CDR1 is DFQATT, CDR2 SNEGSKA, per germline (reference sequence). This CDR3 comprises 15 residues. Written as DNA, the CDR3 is TGCAGTGCTAGCGGGACTAGCGGGAGGACCGGGGAGCCGTTTTTT. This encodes CSASGTSGRTGEPFF.

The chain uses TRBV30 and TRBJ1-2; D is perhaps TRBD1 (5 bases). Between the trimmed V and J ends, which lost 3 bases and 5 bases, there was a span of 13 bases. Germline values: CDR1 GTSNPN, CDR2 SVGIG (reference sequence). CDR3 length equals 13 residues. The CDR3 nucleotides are TGTGCCTGGAGCGAGCCAGGGTGGTATGGCTACACCTTC. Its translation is CAWSEPGWYGYTF.

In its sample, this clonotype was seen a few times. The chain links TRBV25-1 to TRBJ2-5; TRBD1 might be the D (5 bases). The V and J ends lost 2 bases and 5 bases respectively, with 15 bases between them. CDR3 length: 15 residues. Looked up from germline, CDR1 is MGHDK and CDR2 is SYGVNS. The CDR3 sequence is CASSEPTGASETQYF. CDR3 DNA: TGTGCCAGCAGTGAACCCACAGGAGCATCTGAGACCCAGTACTTC.

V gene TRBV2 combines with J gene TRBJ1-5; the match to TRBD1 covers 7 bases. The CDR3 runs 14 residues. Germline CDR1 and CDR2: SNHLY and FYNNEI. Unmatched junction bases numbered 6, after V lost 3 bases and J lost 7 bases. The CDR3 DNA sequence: TGTGCCAGCAGTGACCTAGACAGGGAACAGCCCCAGCATTTT. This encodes CASSDLDREQPQHF. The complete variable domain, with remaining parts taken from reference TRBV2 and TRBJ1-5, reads EPEVTQTPSHQVTQMGQEVILRCVPISNHLYFYWYRQILGQKVEFLVSFYNNEISEKSEIFDDQFSVERPDGSNFTLKIRSTKLEDSAMYFCASSDLDREQPQHFGDGTRLSIL.

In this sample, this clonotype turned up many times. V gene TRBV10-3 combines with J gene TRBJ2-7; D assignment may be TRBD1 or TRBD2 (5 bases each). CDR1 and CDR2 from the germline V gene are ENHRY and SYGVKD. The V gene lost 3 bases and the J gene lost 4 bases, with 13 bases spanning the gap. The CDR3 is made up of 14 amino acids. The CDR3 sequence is CAISEGDGPYEQYF. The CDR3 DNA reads TGTGCCATCAGTGAAGGGGACGGGCCGTACGAGCAGTACTTC.

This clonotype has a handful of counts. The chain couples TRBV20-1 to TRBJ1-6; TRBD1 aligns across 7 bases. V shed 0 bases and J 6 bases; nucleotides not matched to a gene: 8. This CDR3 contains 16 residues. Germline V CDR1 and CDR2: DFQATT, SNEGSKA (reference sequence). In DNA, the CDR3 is TGCAGTGCTAGAGATTTCGGGACAGATCTTAATTCACCCCTCCACTTT. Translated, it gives CSARDFGTDLNSPLHF.

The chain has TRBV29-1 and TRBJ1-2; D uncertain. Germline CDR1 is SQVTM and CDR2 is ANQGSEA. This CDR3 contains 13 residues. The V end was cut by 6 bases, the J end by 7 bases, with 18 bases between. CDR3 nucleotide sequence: TGCAGCGTGGGCACAGCAGATATCCCTGGCTACACCTTC. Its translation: CSVGTADIPGYTF.

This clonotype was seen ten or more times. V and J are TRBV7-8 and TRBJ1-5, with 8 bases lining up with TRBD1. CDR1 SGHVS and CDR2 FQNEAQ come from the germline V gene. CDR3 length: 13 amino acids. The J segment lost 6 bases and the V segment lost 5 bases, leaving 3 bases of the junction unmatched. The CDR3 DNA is TGTGCCAGCAGCAACCAGGGGGCTCAGCCCCAGCATTTT. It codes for CASSNQGAQPQHF.

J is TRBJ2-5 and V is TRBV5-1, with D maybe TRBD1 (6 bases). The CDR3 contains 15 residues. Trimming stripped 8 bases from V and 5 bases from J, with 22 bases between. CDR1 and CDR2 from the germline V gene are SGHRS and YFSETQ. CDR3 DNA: TGCGCCAGTCAGCAACTAACAGGGCAGAGGGAGACCCAGTACTTC. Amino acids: CASQQLTGQRETQYF.

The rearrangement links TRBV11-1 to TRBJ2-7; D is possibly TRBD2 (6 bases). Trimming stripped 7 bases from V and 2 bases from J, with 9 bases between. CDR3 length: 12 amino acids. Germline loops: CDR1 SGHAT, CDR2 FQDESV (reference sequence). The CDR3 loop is CASKGGTYEQYF. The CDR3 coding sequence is TGTGCCAGCAAGGGAGGCACCTACGAGCAGTACTTC.

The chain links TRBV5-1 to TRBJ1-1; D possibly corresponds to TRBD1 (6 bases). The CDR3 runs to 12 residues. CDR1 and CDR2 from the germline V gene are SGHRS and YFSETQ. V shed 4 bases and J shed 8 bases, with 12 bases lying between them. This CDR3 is CASSAGTKEAFF. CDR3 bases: TGCGCCAGCAGCGCCGGGACAAAGGAAGCTTTCTTT.